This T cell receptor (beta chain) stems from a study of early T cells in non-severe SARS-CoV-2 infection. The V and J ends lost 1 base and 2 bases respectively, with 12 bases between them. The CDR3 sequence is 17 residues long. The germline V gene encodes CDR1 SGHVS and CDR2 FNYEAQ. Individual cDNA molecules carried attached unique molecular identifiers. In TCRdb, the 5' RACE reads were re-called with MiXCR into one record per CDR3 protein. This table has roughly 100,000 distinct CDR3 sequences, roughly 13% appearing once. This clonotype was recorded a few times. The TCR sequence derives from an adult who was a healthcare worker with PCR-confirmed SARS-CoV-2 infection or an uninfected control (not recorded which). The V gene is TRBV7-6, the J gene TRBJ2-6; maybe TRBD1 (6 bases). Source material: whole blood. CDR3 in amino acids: CASSLVPGDTGANVLTF. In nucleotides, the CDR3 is TGTGCCAGCAGCTTAGTTCCAGGGGATACTGGGGCCAACGTCCTGACTTTC.